Listed below are T cell receptor beta chains from one sample, sequenced in a study of T cell responses to AZD1222 COVID-19 vaccine. Data came from immunoSEQ multiplex PCR; TCRdb stores just in-frame clones and leaves some out. The profile shows around 76,000 clones, roughly 89% of them singletons. The sample here was peripheral blood, taken on day 0 of AZD1222 vaccination. The receptors shown here come from an adult in good health. CDR3s include the opening cysteine and the closing phenylalanine or tryptophan. Each record gives: clone size, J gene, V gene, D gene, CDR3 DNA, CDR3 protein. A D gene is named only where the DNA matches it firmly. Rows may omit the clone size; those that give it use once, few, many or a size class.

>.|TRBJ1-2|TRBV2|.
TGTGCCAGCAGTCCTCGAGGGTATGGCTACACCTTC
CASSPRGYGYTF
>few|TRBJ2-1|TRBV6-5|.
TGTGCCAGCAGTTACGGGCACGGGGGTTACAATGAGCAGTTCTTC
CASSYGHGGYNEQFF
>few|TRBJ1-5|TRBV30|.
TGTGCCTGGAGTTTGGGAGGGGGCAATCAGCCCCAGCATTTT
CAWSLGGGNQPQHF
>.|TRBJ2-1|TRBV2|.
TGTGCCAGCAGTGAGGGGGGGGCCATTAATGAGCAGTTCTTC
CASSEGGAINEQFF
>.|TRBJ1-3|TRBV24-1|.
TGTGCCACCAGTGAGACGGGATCTGGAAACACCATATATTTT
CATSETGSGNTIYF
>.|TRBJ2-2|TRBV5-1|.
TGCGCCAGCAGCTGGGGCGGGACAGAGAACACCGGGGAGCTGTTTTTT
CASSWGGTENTGELFF
>.|TRBJ1-2|TRBV18|.
TGTGCCAGCTCACCAGGAGGGGGGGATGGCTACACCTTC
CASSPGGGDGYTF
>.|TRBJ1-2|TRBV28|.
TGTGCCAGCAGTACCTTGACTGTGGACGGATTATATGGCTACACCTTC
CASSTLTVDGLYGYTF
>.|TRBJ1-1|TRBV18|TRBD1
TGTGCCAGCTCACTCGGGACAGGGGGGGTGAACACTGAAGCTTTCTTT
CASSLGTGGVNTEAFF
>.|TRBJ1-6|TRBV30|.
TGTGCCTGGGCGGGGGATTCACCCCTCCACTTT
CAWAGDSPLHF
>.|TRBJ2-7|TRBV7-6|.
TGTGCCAGCAGCTTAGCGGGGGGATCGTACGAGCAGTACTTC
CASSLAGGSYEQYF
>.|TRBJ1-2|TRBV30|.
TGTGCCTGGAGTGTTGGGACCTATGGCTACACCTTC
CAWSVGTYGYTF
>.|TRBJ1-2|TRBV5-1|TRBD1
TGCGCCAGCAGCCGGGGACAGGGGAGAAGTGGCTACACCTTC
CASSRGQGRSGYTF
>.|TRBJ2-5|TRBV3-1/TRBV3-2|.
TGTGCCAGCAGCCAGGCAACGGGCCAAGAGACCCAGTACTTC
CASSQATGQETQYF
>.|TRBJ1-2|TRBV5-1|TRBD1
TGCGCCAGCACGCGAACAGGGGAATACTATGGCTACACCTTC
CASTRTGEYYGYTF
>.|TRBJ2-5|TRBV5-1|.
TGCGCCAGCAGCCCTCAATCTGAAGAGACCCAGTACTTC
CASSPQSEETQYF
>.|TRBJ1-1|TRBV5-6|.
TGTGCCAGCAGCCACAGAATGTCAGCTTTCTTT
CASSHRMSAFF
>.|TRBJ2-7|TRBV7-2|TRBD2
TGTGCCAGCAGCTTAGCTAGCGGGGGTTCCTACGAGCAGTACTTC
CASSLASGGSYEQYF
>.|TRBJ2-7|TRBV3-1/TRBV3-2|.
TGTGCCAGCAGCCAAACACTGACATCGCACGAGCAGTACTTC
CASSQTLTSHEQYF
>once|TRBJ2-1|TRBV11-2|TRBD2
TGTGCCAGCAGCTCTAGCGGGGGGGGTGGCAATGAGCAGTTCTTC
CASSSSGGGGNEQFF
>.|TRBJ2-4|TRBV30|.
TGTGCCTGTCGAGGGGAGATGGACATTCAGTACTTC
CACRGEMDIQYF
>.|TRBJ2-1|TRBV19|.
TGTGCCAGTAGTTTGAGCAGGCAATCCTACAATGAGCAGTTCTTC
CASSLSRQSYNEQFF
>.|TRBJ1-2|TRBV10-2|.
TGCGCCAGCAGTGAACACTCCCGGTATGGCTACACCTTC
CASSEHSRYGYTF
>.|TRBJ1-1|TRBV30|TRBD1
TGTGCCTGGAGTGCGGACAGGGGATATTTGAACACTGAAGCTTTCTTT
CAWSADRGYLNTEAFF
>.|TRBJ2-7|TRBV27|.
TGTGCCAGCAGTCACGCCGGGTTGGGGTCCTACGAGCAGTACTTC
CASSHAGLGSYEQYF
>.|TRBJ1-4|TRBV7-3|.
TGTGCCAGCAGCTTGACCGGGGGTTTTAATGAAAAACTGTTTTTT
CASSLTGGFNEKLFF
>.|TRBJ1-2|TRBV29-1|.
TGCAGCGTTGAGTGGTTAGGGGATTACTACACCTTC
CSVEWLGDYYTF
>.|TRBJ2-7|TRBV9|TRBD2
TGTGCCAGCAGCGGCGCTAGCGGGGTGGAGCAGTACTTC
CASSGASGVEQYF
>.|TRBJ1-2|TRBV15|.
TGTGCCACCAGCAGAGATATCAGCTATGGCTACACCTTC
CATSRDISYGYTF
>.|TRBJ1-5|TRBV5-6|TRBD1
TGTGCCAGCAGCCTCCGAGGGAGGGGGCATCAGCCCCAGCATTTT
CASSLRGRGHQPQHF
>.|TRBJ2-3|TRBV18|.
TGTGCCAGCTCAGGGATGAACACAGATACGCAGTATTTT
CASSGMNTDTQYF
>.|TRBJ2-1|TRBV23-1|TRBD2
TGCGCCAGCAGTCAATCCTGGACTAGCGGTGACAATGAGCAGTTCTTC
CASSQSWTSGDNEQFF
>.|TRBJ1-2|TRBV3-1/TRBV3-2|.
TGTGCCAGCAGCCCCCCCTTGTGGTCGACAAGTCCTTATGGCTACACCTTC
CASSPPLWSTSPYGYTF
>once|TRBJ1-1|TRBV20-1|TRBD1
TGCAGTGCTAGTTCCGGGACAGCTGAAGCTTTCTTT
CSASSGTAEAFF
>.|TRBJ2-7|TRBV2|.
TGTGCCAGCAGGGCCACCTCCTACGAGCAGTACTTC
CASRATSYEQYF
>.|TRBJ2-7|TRBV6-5|TRBD2
TGTGCCAGCACCGGGACTAGCGGGGGGGCCTACGAGCAGTACTTC
CASTGTSGGAYEQYF
>.|TRBJ2-3|TRBV7-8|TRBD2
TGTGCCAGCAGCCCTTTAGCGGGGGCCCACATTAGCACAGATACGCAGTATTTT
CASSPLAGAHISTDTQYF
>.|TRBJ2-3|TRBV5-1|TRBD2
TGCGCCAGCAGCACTCTACCGGGACTAGCGGGGTCAGATACGCAGTATTTT
CASSTLPGLAGSDTQYF
>.|TRBJ2-7|TRBV20-1|.
TGCAGTGCTAGAGATCAGTACGAGCAGTACTTC
CSARDQYEQYF
>.|TRBJ1-2|TRBV13|.
TGTGCCAGCAGTCGACAGAATAACTATGGCTACACCTTC
CASSRQNNYGYTF
>.|TRBJ1-2|TRBV27|TRBD1
TGTGCCAGCAGTTTCGGGACAGGGTTCGGCTACACCTTC
CASSFGTGFGYTF
>.|TRBJ2-7|TRBV14|.
TGTGCCAGCAGCCAAGGGTCCAGGACTGTCTACGAGCAGTACTTC
CASSQGSRTVYEQYF
>.|TRBJ2-4|TRBV11-2|.
TGTGCCAGCAGCTTAGTCGGGTTCGGGGGCAAGTCCAAAAACATTCAGTACTTC
CASSLVGFGGKSKNIQYF
>.|TRBJ2-2|TRBV7-9|TRBD2
TGTGCCAGCGCGGGACGGGGGGGCCGCACCGGGGAGCTGTTTTTT
CASAGRGGRTGELFF
>.|TRBJ2-7|TRBV27|.
TGTGCCAGCAGTTTAAAGGGCTTACAGGTGCCCTCCTACGAGCAGTACTTC
CASSLKGLQVPSYEQYF
>.|TRBJ1-2|TRBV12-3/TRBV12-4|.
TGTGCCAGCAGTTTAGGGAATAACTATGGCTACACCTTC
CASSLGNNYGYTF